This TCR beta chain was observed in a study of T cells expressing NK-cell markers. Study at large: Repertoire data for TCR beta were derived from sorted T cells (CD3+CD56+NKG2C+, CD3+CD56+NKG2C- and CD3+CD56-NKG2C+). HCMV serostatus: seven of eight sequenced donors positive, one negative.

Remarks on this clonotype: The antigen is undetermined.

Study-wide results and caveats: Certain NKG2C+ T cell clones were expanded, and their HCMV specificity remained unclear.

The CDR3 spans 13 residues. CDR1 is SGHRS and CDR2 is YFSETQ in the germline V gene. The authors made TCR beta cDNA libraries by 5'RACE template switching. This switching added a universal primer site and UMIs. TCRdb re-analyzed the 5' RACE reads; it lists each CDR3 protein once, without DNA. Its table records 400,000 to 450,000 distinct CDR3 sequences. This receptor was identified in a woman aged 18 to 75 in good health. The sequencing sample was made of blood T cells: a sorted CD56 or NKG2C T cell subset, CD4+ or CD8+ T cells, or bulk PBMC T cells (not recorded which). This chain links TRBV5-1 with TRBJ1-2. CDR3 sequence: CASSLDGQYGYTF.